These 21 T cell receptor beta chains share one sample of origin, sequenced in a study of OX40 agonist ivuxolimab in advanced cancers. Profiled with immunoSEQ multiplex PCR; TCRdb holds only in-frame clones, not every one. The sample carries approximately 80,000 clones, roughly 87% recorded once. Source: CD4+ or CD8+ T cells sorted from blood, taken in a trial of the OX40 agonist ivuxolimab. The receptors stem from an adult with an advanced solid tumor such as melanoma, head and neck, liver or kidney cancer.

The CDR3: CASSFWEQETQYF. The CDR3 DNA reads TGTGCCAGCAGTTTCTGGGAACAAGAGACCCAGTACTTC. The rearrangement joins TRBV6-1 to TRBJ2-5; D not certain. The germline V gene encodes CDR1 MNHNS and CDR2 SASEGT. This CDR3 comprises 13 residues. V lost 5 bases to trimming and J lost 2 bases, with 9 bases between them.

The chain is built from TRBV14 and TRBJ2-3, with 7 bases that match TRBD1. The CDR3 has 14 amino acids. Germline V gene lookup returns CDR1 SGHDN and CDR2 FVKESK. Trimming at V came to 4 bases and at J to 5 bases, leaving 6 bases not matched to a gene. The CDR3 spells CASSLGGAGDTQYF. Written as DNA, the CDR3 is TGTGCCAGCAGCCTAGGGGGCGCCGGAGATACGCAGTATTTT.

V and J are TRBV6-6 and TRBJ1-5, with a weak D call TRBD1 (6 bases). V gave up 5 bases and J gave up 7 bases, with 18 bases separating them. Germline V CDR1 and CDR2: MNHNY, SVGAGI (reference sequence). The CDR3 loop spans 15 amino acids. CDR3 amino acids: CASSPNSRGSQPQHF. CDR3 in DNA: TGTGCCAGCAGTCCCAACTCCAGGGGAAGCCAGCCCCAGCATTTT.

This chain links TRBV5-1 with TRBJ1-1; D uncertain. The V end lost 0 bases, the J end lost 4 bases, and 10 bases lay between the germline ends. Looked up from germline, CDR1 is SGHRS and CDR2 is YFSETQ. This CDR3 spans 14 amino acids. CDR3 amino acids: CASSLGWRGTEAFF. CDR3 DNA: TGCGCCAGCAGCTTGGGGTGGCGGGGCACTGAAGCTTTCTTT.

The rearrangement joins TRBV10-2 to TRBJ1-5; D perhaps matches TRBD1 (5 bases). The CDR3 consists of 17 residues. With 3 bases removed from V and 0 bases from J, the gap between germline ends came to 15 bases. CDR1 and CDR2 (germline): WSHSY, SAAADI. The DNA of the CDR3 is TGCGCCAGCAGTGATCTCAAGGGGTTTTTTAGCAATCAGCCCCAGCATTTT. Protein product: CASSDLKGFFSNQPQHF.

V gene TRBV10-1 combines with J gene TRBJ1-1; TRBD1 is a possible D gene (5 bases). This CDR3 is built from 14 residues. Germline V CDR1 and CDR2: WNHNN, SYGVQD (reference sequence). The germline V and J ends were trimmed by 11 bases and 6 bases, with 22 bases remaining between them. The DNA of the CDR3 is TGCGCCCACGAGACAGCCCAAAGGATCTCTGAAGCTTTCTTT. Protein product: CAHETAQRISEAFF.

This rearrangement joins TRBV6-1 to TRBJ2-3; no clear D. The ends were cut back, 3 bases at V and 3 bases at J, with 13 bases in the middle. Germline V gene lookup returns CDR1 MNHNS and CDR2 SASEGT. The CDR3 consists of 15 residues. The CDR3 protein is CASSEAAGLTDTQYF. In nucleotides, the CDR3 is TGTGCCAGCAGTGAGGCGGCCGGTTTAACAGATACGCAGTATTTT.

This chain joins TRBV6-6 and TRBJ1-5; unclear D gene. V lost 4 bases to trimming and J lost 6 bases, with 10 bases between them. This CDR3 has 13 residues. CDR1 is MNHNY, CDR2 SVGAGI, per germline (reference sequence). CDR3 bases: TGTGCCAGCAGTTTGAGTGGGCCTCAGCCCCAGCATTTT. Its translation: CASSLSGPQPQHF.

This clone appeared once. The rearrangement uses TRBV5-1 and TRBJ2-1; no definite D call. The CDR3 contains 12 residues. V was pared by 0 bases and J by 6 bases, with 4 bases between. Germline CDR1 reads SGHRS; CDR2 reads YFSETQ. Here the CDR3 reads CASSLEFNEQFF. The CDR3 DNA sequence: TGCGCCAGCAGCTTGGAGTTCAATGAGCAGTTCTTC.

The V and J genes are TRBV15 and TRBJ2-5; D remains unclear. With 2 bases removed from V and 5 bases from J, the gap between germline ends came to 6 bases. Germline CDR1 and CDR2: LNHNV and YYDKDF (reference sequence). The CDR3 is 12 residues long. The CDR3 DNA reads TGTGCCACCAGCAGATCGACGGAGACCCAGTACTTC. The encoded protein is CATSRSTETQYF.

This clone was seen a handful of times. The V gene is TRBV6-5, the J gene TRBJ1-3; a possible D gene is TRBD1 (6 bases). V was cut by 0 bases and J by 13 bases, with 13 bases left in between. The CDR3 consists of 13 residues. Germline V gene sequence: CDR1 MNHEY, CDR2 SVGAGI. CDR3 in DNA: TGTGCCAGCAGTTACTCGTCAGGGGCCGAAATATATTTT. The encoded protein is CASSYSSGAEIYF.

This sequence joins TRBV11-2 and TRBJ1-1; D possibly corresponds to TRBD1 (6 bases). The CDR3 runs to 15 residues. The ends were cut back, 5 bases at V and 3 bases at J, with 16 bases in the middle. The V gene's germline CDR1 is SGHAT and CDR2 FQNNGV. Here the CDR3 DNA reads TGTGCCAGCAGCCAGTCCAGGGGCCCTGACACTGAAGCTTTCTTT. It encodes CASSQSRGPDTEAFF.

The gene calls are TRBV2 and TRBJ1-1; D is unresolved. There are 14 residues in the CDR3. Looked up from germline, CDR1 is SNHLY and CDR2 is FYNNEI. Deletions cut 6 bases from V and 1 base from J, with 12 bases between. The DNA for the CDR3 is TGTGCCAGCAGGGTACGGACGTCGAACACTGAAGCTTTCTTT. Translated, it gives CASRVRTSNTEAFF.

This clone was recorded only once. The V and J genes are TRBV5-1 and TRBJ2-2; TRBD1 or TRBD2 may be the D gene (5 bases each). This CDR3 is built from 18 residues. Germline loops: CDR1 SGHRS, CDR2 YFSETQ. V lost 1 base and J lost 0, with 16 bases in between. As DNA, the CDR3 is TGCGCCAGCAGCTTGTCCCATGCATGGGGACCGAACACCGGGGAGCTGTTTTTT. This codes for CASSLSHAWGPNTGELFF.

This clone has only one observation. The chain joins TRBV6-5 to TRBJ1-4, with 7 bases lining up with TRBD1. J was trimmed by 7 bases and V by 5 bases; bases with no gene match: 10. The CDR3 length is 15 residues. CDR1 is MNHEY and CDR2 is SVGAGI in the germline V gene. CDR3 sequence (DNA): TGTGCCAGCAGTCGAAACAGGGGAAGGTCTGAAAAACTGTTTTTT. This encodes CASSRNRGRSEKLFF.

The chain has TRBV9 and TRBJ1-4, with D uncertain. CDR1 SGDLS and CDR2 YYNGEE come from the germline V gene. Trimming took 5 bases from V and 0 from J, leaving 8 bases between them. This CDR3 comprises 14 residues. The CDR3 nucleotides are TGTGCCAGCAGTGAGACTGCAACTAATGAAAAACTGTTTTTT. It specifies CASSETATNEKLFF.

The gene calls are TRBV7-9 and TRBJ1-6; D remains unclear. Trimming removed 1 base from V and 3 bases from J, with 10 bases in between. From germline, CDR1 is SEHNR and CDR2 FQNEAQ (reference sequence). The CDR3 has 16 amino acids. The CDR3 DNA reads as TGTGCCAGCAGCTTAGGTTCCGGGTTCTATAATTCACCCCTCCACTTT. This codes for CASSLGSGFYNSPLHF. Complete variable domain (other parts from reference TRBV7-9 and TRBJ1-6): DTGVSQNPRHKITKRGQNVTFRCDPISEHNRLYWYRQTLGQGPEFLTYFQNEAQLEKSRLLSDRFSAERPKGSFSTLEIQRTEQGDSAMYLCASSLGSGFYNSPLHFGNGTRLTVT.

V usage is TRBV6-1 and J usage is TRBJ2-7, with TRBD1 as a possible D gene (6 bases). The CDR3 is 14 amino acids. CDR1 and CDR2 (germline): MNHNS, SASEGT. V lost 4 bases and J lost 2, with 12 bases in between. The CDR3 reads CASSGLGQPYEQYV. CDR3 DNA sequence: TGTGCCAGCAGTGGTCTCGGACAGCCCTACGAGCAGTACGTC.

The chain recombines TRBV6-1 with TRBJ2-5; D is possibly TRBD2 (6 bases). V lost 1 base and J lost 6, with 9 bases in between. The CDR3 sequence is 13 residues long. Germline V gene sequence: CDR1 MNHNS, CDR2 SASEGT. CDR3 in DNA: TGTGCCAGCAGTGAAGGGAGGGTACAGACCCAGTACTTC. Translated, it gives CASSEGRVQTQYF.

The V and J genes are TRBV6-5 and TRBJ1-1, with D maybe TRBD1 (5 bases). Trimming stripped 7 bases from V and 5 bases from J, with 20 bases between. The CDR3 has 15 residues. Germline CDR1 reads MNHEY; CDR2 reads SVGAGI. CDR3 coding DNA: TGTGCCAGCAAAAAACCCCAGGGTCGGAGGACTGAAGCTTTCTTT. This codes for CASKKPQGRRTEAFF.

This clone was seen once. The CDR3: CASSVPVSNEKLFF. In DNA, the CDR3 is TGTGCCAGCAGTGTCCCGGTATCTAATGAAAAACTGTTTTTT. This rearrangement joins TRBV6-5 to TRBJ1-4; D not certain. Germline CDR1 and CDR2: MNHEY and SVGAGI. V was pared by 5 bases and J by 3 bases, with 10 bases between. The length of the CDR3 is 14 residues.